The clone carrying this TCR beta chain was counted only a few times. Its antigen is as yet unknown. Vbeta (60) and Jbeta (13) primers were used in the PCR. Assay: immunoSEQ multiplex PCR; the TCRdb copy retains only in-frame clones and omits some. The sample has about 140,000 clones; around 80% are singletons. All the people who gave samples were healthy bone marrow donors. This sample is drawn from a study of cytomegalovirus exposure and HLA in healthy donors. Findings and caveats of the study: Trimming of TCR beta V- and J-genes showed a link, identified in a later analysis, to a missense DCLRE1C variant. Later analysis suggested most CMV-associated TCR beta chains were HLA-restricted. Differences between HLA loci emerged in a later analysis of TCR association rates, with DRB1 most and HLA-C fewest.

CDR3 length: 13 residues. The germline V gene encodes CDR1 SGDLS and CDR2 YYNGEE. Unmatched junction bases numbered 11, after V lost 7 bases and J lost 10 bases. The TCR sequence derives from a male donor in good health and CMV-seropositive. The sample taken for sequencing was PBMCs. The chain uses TRBV9 and TRBJ1-5; 7 positions match TRBD1. CDR3 residues: CASGLGDSPPQHF. CDR3 in DNA: TGTGCCAGCGGGCTCGGGGACAGCCCTCCCCAGCATTTT.